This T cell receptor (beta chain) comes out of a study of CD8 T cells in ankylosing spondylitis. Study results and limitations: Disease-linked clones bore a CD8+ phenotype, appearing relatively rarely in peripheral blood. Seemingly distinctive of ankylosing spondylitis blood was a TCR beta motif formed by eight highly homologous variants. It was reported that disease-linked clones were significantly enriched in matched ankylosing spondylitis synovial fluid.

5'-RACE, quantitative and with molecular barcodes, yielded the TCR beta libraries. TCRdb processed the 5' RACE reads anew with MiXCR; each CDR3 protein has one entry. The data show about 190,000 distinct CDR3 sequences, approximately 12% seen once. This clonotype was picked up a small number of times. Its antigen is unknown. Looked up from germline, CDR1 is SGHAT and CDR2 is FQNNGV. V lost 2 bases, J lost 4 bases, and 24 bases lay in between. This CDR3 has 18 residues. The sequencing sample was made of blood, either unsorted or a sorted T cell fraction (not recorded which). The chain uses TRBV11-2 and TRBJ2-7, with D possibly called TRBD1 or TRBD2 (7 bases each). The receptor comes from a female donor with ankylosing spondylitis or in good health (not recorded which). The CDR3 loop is CASSLNFFRPGGEYEQYF. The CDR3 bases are TGTGCCAGCAGCTTAAATTTCTTTCGACCAGGGGGGGAATACGAGCAGTACTTC.